This T cell receptor beta chain was observed in a study of blood T cell repertoires in COVID-19. As for the study in general: COVID-19 samples from acute and convalescent phases originated in the United States, Italy and Spain.

Germline CDR1 reads SGHTA; CDR2 reads FQGNSA. The V gene end was trimmed by 1 base and the J gene end by 0 bases; junction bases not matched to a gene: 2. CDR3 length: 16 amino acids. Some clones are missing from TCRdb's copy, which holds only in-frame ones; the method was immunoSEQ multiplex PCR. The sample consists of approximately 220,000 clones, around 80% of them appearing once. The sequenced sample was peripheral blood. The gene calls are TRBV7-2 and TRBJ2-2; 7 bases are a match to TRBD1. The origin of this receptor is a woman aged 80 or older with acute or convalescent COVID-19. The CDR3 loop reads CASSLDRGANTGELFF. The DNA of the CDR3 is TGTGCCAGCAGCTTAGACAGGGGAGCGAACACCGGGGAGCTGTTTTTT.